This T cell receptor (beta chain) derives from a study of shared clonotypes between healthy human individuals. Remarks on this clone: Its target is not known.

The V end was cut by 2 bases, the J end by 5 bases, with 13 bases between. This CDR3 is built from 15 residues. CDR1 is MNHNY and CDR2 is SVGAGI in the germline V gene (reference sequence). General study results and limits: Rarefaction showed sorted-subset sequencing was incomplete despite large depth. Sampling involved blood alone; tissue repertoires likely differ. Against clonotypes common to all four donors, non-shared ones had lower generation probabilities.

Authors' analysis steps: Quality scores were absent from the junction-only immunoSEQ sequences, so filtering differed. The repertoire was sequenced with immunoSEQ multiplex PCR; TCRdb's copy has only in-frame clones and lacks some. Clone size and V and J calls were adopted from that table, with D and trimming inferred from the DNA. Counted here are approximately 2,000,000 clones, 92% occurring once; the ten biggest clones make up approximately 0.4%. The chain is built from TRBV6-6 and TRBJ2-1; D may be TRBD1 or TRBD2 (5 bases each). Sequences were obtained from naive CD4+ T cells from PBMCs. Regarding subset: CD45RA+ positively selected. This TCR derives from a man aged 18 to 30 in good health. Some clones in this sample may be carry-over from other donors' samples. The CDR3 DNA reads as TGTGCCAGCAGTTACCCGGGACCTTATAACAATGAGCAGTTCTTC. As protein: CASSYPGPYNNEQFF.